Reported below is one T cell receptor beta chain. Its target is not known. This record comes from a study of cytomegalovirus exposure and HLA in healthy donors. Some clones are missing from TCRdb's copy, which holds only in-frame ones; the method was immunoSEQ multiplex PCR. The sample contains 100,000 to 150,000 clones, roughly 86% of which appear only once. Study-wide points: Within the 100 to 150 validation repertoires, first-cohort TCR clusters tended to co-occur, according to a later analysis. Both high specificity and high sensitivity reportedly marked the classifier's diagnosis of cytomegalovirus status. The investigators catalogued under 200 TCR beta chains as cytomegalovirus-associated.

The clonotype comes from a man under 40 in good health and CMV-seronegative. The sequencing sample was made of PBMCs.

The CDR3 reads CASSLGSRGYQETQYF. CDR3 DNA sequence: TGTGCCAGCAGCTTGGGGAGCAGGGGGTATCAAGAGACCCAGTACTTC. The rearrangement joins TRBV5-6 to TRBJ2-5; 7 positions agree with TRBD1. Unmatched junction bases numbered 7, after V lost 0 bases and J lost 2 bases. Germline V gives CDR1 SGHDT, CDR2 YYEEEE. This CDR3 region has 16 residues. Full variable domain (remainder filled in from reference TRBV5-6 and TRBJ2-5): DAGVTQSPTHLIKTRGQQVTLRCSPKSGHDTVSWYQQALGQGPQFIFQYYEEEERQRGNFPDRFSGHQFPNYSSELNVNALLLGDSALYLCASSLGSRGYQETQYFGPGTRLLVL.